This TCR beta chain was identified during a study of shared clonotypes between healthy human individuals. Study-level points and caveats: All-four-donor shared clonotypes had higher generation probabilities than non-shared clonotypes did.

Deep-level running was used for the assay. Some clones are missing from TCRdb's copy, which holds only in-frame ones; the method was immunoSEQ multiplex PCR. The table lists around 2,000,000 clones, more than 85% of them singletons, with about 1.8% in the top ten. CDR1 is SQVTM and CDR2 is ANQGSEA in the germline V gene. The CDR3 loop spans 13 amino acids. Losses at the gene ends were 7 bases for V and 1 base for J; bases not matched to a gene: 6. In this sample, this clone turned up a few times. Its cognate antigen is unknown. The naive CD8 subset, CD45RO-negative cells positively selected for CCR7, excluded terminally differentiated effector memory CD45RA+ cells.

The V gene is TRBV29-1, the J gene TRBJ1-1; 7 bases fit TRBD1. This receptor was obtained from a man aged 18 to 29 in good health. Some clones in this sample may be carry-over from other donors' samples. The sequenced sample consisted of naive CD8+ T cells from PBMCs. The CDR3 DNA is TGCAGCGCCGACGGGACAGCGAACACTGAAGCTTTCTTT. Amino acid sequence: CSADGTANTEAFF.